The present entry profiles one T cell receptor beta chain with its context. Its antigen is currently unknown. Regarding treatment: 15 to 20 received Ad26.COV2.S at low or high dose, single or two shots; about 5 received placebo; per-sample allocation not given. Collection of the samples took place on day 63 after the first injection of vaccine or placebo. Cohort 1b enrolled adults aged 18-55 years in Boston. The CDR3 contains 15 residues. V lost 4 bases and J 4 bases, leaving 16 bases between the germline ends. CDR1 and CDR2 from the germline V gene are MDHEN and SYDVKM. This entry comes from a study of Ad26.COV2.S vaccination and SARS-CoV-2 variants. In the study overall: Donor got 5x10^10 or 1x10^11 viral particles of Ad26.COV2.S. Overall study results and limits: After vaccination, reports described spike-specific CD8+ and CD4+ T cell responses as showing substantial breadth. The placebo group had lower spike-specific TCR breadth than the vaccine recipients did.

This table comes from immunoSEQ multiplex PCR, and its TCRdb copy is limited to in-frame clones, with some not included. Here the sample spans more than 300,000 clones, around four fifths being singletons. The clonotype was recovered from a person aged 18-65 years who received the Ad26.COV2.S COVID-19 vaccine or a placebo. Here the sequenced sample was peripheral blood, taken in a trial of Ad26.COV2.S vaccine versus placebo. The chain has TRBV28 and TRBJ2-5; D is unresolved. In nucleotides, the CDR3 is TGTGCCAGCAGTTCCCTGGACCCGTATGTAGAGACCCAGTACTTC. This codes for CASSSLDPYVETQYF.